The 25 T cell receptor beta chains below all came from one sample that was sequenced in a study of a mutant IDH1 vaccine in newly diagnosed glioma. Sequenced by immunoSEQ multiplex PCR; TCRdb stores in-frame clones only, minus some. The sample holds some 120,000 clones, about 80% seen once. No antigen has been identified for these receptors. Sample time point: week 11, during vaccination. The vaccine gave 300 ug of a 20-mer mutant IDH1 peptide subcutaneously per dose. Sequencing used PBMCs, obtained from a glioma patient whose treatment included an IDH1 peptide vaccine. The receptors were gathered from a man aged 40-55 years with glioma.

This sequence joins TRBV19 and TRBJ2-6, with a possible D match to TRBD1 (6 bases). The CDR3 sequence is 16 residues long. Germline CDR1 LNHDA, CDR2 SQIVND (reference sequence). V was trimmed by 6 bases and J by 0 bases, leaving 12 bases between them. In DNA form, the CDR3 reads TGTGCCAGTAGGAGGGGGAGTGGCTCTGGGGCCAACGTCCTGACTTTC. Translating it yields CASRRGSGSGANVLTF.

The V call is TRBV2, the J call TRBJ1-3, with 8 nucleotides matching TRBD1. V gave up 7 bases and J gave up 0 bases; unmatched junction bases: 5. CDR3 length: 15 residues. The germline V gene has CDR1 SNHLY and CDR2 FYNNEI. This CDR3 is CASTWDRTSGNTIYF. The CDR3, as DNA: TGTGCCAGCACTTGGGACAGGACCTCTGGAAACACCATATATTTT.

Concerning this clone: The germline gene is not matched at one end of the junction; a read error may be the cause. The chain recombines TRBV2 with TRBJ1-3; D gene unclear. The V gene's germline CDR1 is SNHLY and CDR2 FYNNEI. CDR3 length equals 13 residues. The CDR3 spells CASSVDAGNTIYF. For the CDR3, the DNA is TGTGCCAGTAGTGTGGACGCCGGAAACACCATATATTTT.

J is TRBJ2-2 and V is TRBV5-4, with 9 bases lining up with TRBD1. Per germline, CDR1 SGHNT and CDR2 YYREEE (reference sequence). Trimming took 5 bases from V and 4 from J; bases not matched to a gene: 3. The CDR3 runs to 14 residues. DNA of the CDR3: TGTGCCAGCAGACAGGGGGCCGGCACCGGGGAGCTGTTTTTT. Protein sequence: CASRQGAGTGELFF.

J is TRBJ2-5 and V is TRBV9; 8 positions agree with TRBD1. The length of the CDR3 is 17 residues. Per the germline V gene, CDR1 is SGDLS and CDR2 is YYNGEE. V was pared by 4 bases and J by 7 bases, with 18 bases of the junction left unmatched. This CDR3 is CASSPLTTGAKMRTQYF. DNA for the CDR3: TGTGCCAGCAGCCCCCTCACGACAGGGGCCAAGATGCGGACCCAGTACTTC.

J is TRBJ2-5 and V is TRBV18, with 9 bases matching TRBD1. Per the germline V gene, CDR1 is KGHSH and CDR2 is LQKENI. J lost 5 bases, V lost 1 base, and 5 bases had no gene match. The CDR3 is 15 residues long. The CDR3: CASSPLTGGGETQYF. For the CDR3, the DNA is TGTGCCAGCTCACCACTGACAGGGGGAGGGGAGACCCAGTACTTC.

The rearrangement links TRBV6-5 to TRBJ1-2; D remains unclear. Trimming took off 2 bases at V and 7 bases at J, with 14 bases between the two ends. Germline V gene sequence: CDR1 MNHEY, CDR2 SVGAGI. CDR3 length: 14 amino acids. CDR3 sequence: CASSYSTRSAGYTF. The CDR3 DNA reads as TGTGCCAGCAGTTACAGTACCAGGTCGGCTGGCTACACCTTC.

The chain couples TRBV6-1 to TRBJ1-3; 11 bases agree with TRBD1. The germline V gene encodes CDR1 MNHNS and CDR2 SASEGT. The CDR3 sequence is 17 residues long. V lost 7 bases and J lost 4; bases outside the gene matches: 12. The CDR3 DNA sequence: TGTGCCAGCAATCAAGCCCGAGGGGACAGGGGGGGAAACACCATATATTTT. This sequence encodes CASNQARGDRGGNTIYF.

There are a few counts of this clone. The chain combines TRBV30 with TRBJ2-2; the D is unclear. Germline V gene data show CDR1 as GTSNPN and CDR2 as SVGIG (reference sequence). The CDR3 has 14 residues. V was trimmed by 4 bases and J by 1 base, leaving 10 bases between them. As DNA, the CDR3 is TGTGCCTGGAAGTACCACTGGAACACCGGGGAGCTGTTTTTT. Protein product: CAWKYHWNTGELFF.

The chain carries TRBV19 and TRBJ2-7, with 12 bases matching TRBD1. Germline CDR1 and CDR2: LNHDA and SQIVND (reference sequence). Losses at the gene ends were 4 bases for V and 6 bases for J; bases not matched to a gene: 10. The CDR3 is 16 amino acids. CDR3 coding DNA: TGTGCCAGTAGTACGGGGTCGGGACAGGGGGCAGTCGAGCAGTACTTC. It translates to CASSTGSGQGAVEQYF.

This chain joins TRBV7-6 and TRBJ2-1, with D perhaps matching TRBD2 (5 bases). Looked up from germline, CDR1 is SGHVS and CDR2 is FNYEAQ. Trimming took 5 bases from V and 5 from J, leaving 10 bases between them. This CDR3 is 13 amino acids long. In DNA form, the CDR3 reads TGTGCCAGCAGCGCGGACTTGAACAATGAGCAGTTCTTC. It encodes CASSADLNNEQFF.

The rearrangement uses TRBV28 and TRBJ2-7, with D tentatively TRBD1 (6 bases). Trimming pared 3 bases from V and 3 bases from J, leaving 12 bases between. Germline lookup yields CDR1 MDHEN and CDR2 SYDVKM. This CDR3 has 14 residues. In DNA form, the CDR3 reads TGTGCCAGCAGTTTGAGACAGGCCTTCTACGAGCAGTACTTC. As protein: CASSLRQAFYEQYF.

The rearrangement links TRBV4-3 to TRBJ2-5, with 10 bases fitting TRBD1. Per germline, CDR1 LGHNA and CDR2 YSLEER. This CDR3 comprises 16 residues. V was clipped by 0 bases and J by 5 bases; unmatched bases: 6. Here the CDR3 DNA reads TGCGCCAGCAGCCAAGACTGGGGACAGGGGTGGGAGACCCAGTACTTC. Translated: CASSQDWGQGWETQYF.

The chain recombines TRBV14 with TRBJ2-2, with 9 nucleotides matching TRBD1. This CDR3 has 15 amino acids. Germline CDR1 is SGHDN and CDR2 is FVKESK. J was trimmed by 7 bases and V by 3 bases; bases with no gene match: 6. CDR3 DNA: TGTGCCAGCAGCCATCGGACAGGGGCAGGCGGGGAGCTGTTTTTT. Translation gives CASSHRTGAGGELFF.

The chain joins TRBV20-1 to TRBJ2-3; D remains ambiguous. Germline assignment: CDR1 DFQATT and CDR2 SNEGSKA (reference sequence). V was cut by 1 base and J by 6 bases, with 5 bases left in between. The CDR3 runs 11 residues. This CDR3 is CSARVGDTQYF. CDR3 coding DNA: TGCAGTGCTAGAGTAGGGGATACGCAGTATTTT.

The rearrangement links TRBV4-3 to TRBJ2-7; 7 bases match TRBD1. V lost 4 bases and J lost 2; bases outside the gene matches: 8. Germline V gene sequence: CDR1 LGHNA, CDR2 YSLEER. The CDR3 has 15 residues. The CDR3 reads CASSLRGTAAYEQYF. The CDR3 coding sequence is TGCGCCAGCAGCCTCCGTGGGACAGCAGCCTACGAGCAGTACTTC.

This chain links TRBV5-4 with TRBJ2-2; the D gene is possibly TRBD1 (5 bases). There are 15 residues in the CDR3. The ends were cut back, 3 bases at V and 1 base at J, with 10 bases in the middle. Germline loops: CDR1 SGHNT, CDR2 YYREEE (reference sequence). CDR3 nucleotide sequence: TGTGCCAGCAGCTCGACCGGACAGAACACCGGGGAGCTGTTTTTT. Translated: CASSSTGQNTGELFF.

V gene TRBV6-5 combines with J gene TRBJ2-3; D is unclear. V lost 0 bases and J 2 bases, leaving 9 bases between the germline ends. Germline CDR1 reads MNHEY; CDR2 reads SVGAGI. The CDR3 totals 15 residues. In DNA, the CDR3 is TGTGCCAGCAGTTACTCGAGACAAATCACAGATACGCAGTATTTT. Amino acids: CASSYSRQITDTQYF.

V gene TRBV6-1 combines with J gene TRBJ2-1; TRBD2 aligns across 10 bases. Looked up from germline, CDR1 is MNHNS and CDR2 is SASEGT. V was pared by 4 bases and J by 6 bases, with 6 bases of the junction left unmatched. The CDR3 runs 15 residues. The CDR3 spells CASSGDVAGGNEQFF. The CDR3 region has the DNA TGTGCCAGCAGTGGAGACGTAGCGGGGGGCAATGAGCAGTTCTTC.

The chain couples TRBV6-5 to TRBJ2-7, with D unresolved. Deletions cut 5 bases from V and 0 bases from J, with 11 bases between. The CDR3 runs 14 residues. The germline gives CDR1 MNHEY, CDR2 SVGAGI. The CDR3 region is CASSPSYRSYEQYF. The CDR3 DNA reads as TGTGCCAGCAGTCCCTCATACCGCTCCTACGAGCAGTACTTC.

The V gene is TRBV6-5, the J gene TRBJ1-4, with D uncertain. The CDR3 sequence is 15 residues long. Looked up from germline, CDR1 is MNHEY and CDR2 is SVGAGI. V was shortened by 2 bases and J by 8 bases, with 15 bases between the two germline ends. CDR3 amino acids: CASSYGRAREEKLFF. CDR3 sequence (DNA): TGTGCCAGCAGTTACGGAAGGGCCCGGGAGGAAAAACTGTTTTTT.

The rearrangement joins TRBV6-5 to TRBJ2-7, with unresolved D. Germline V lookup: CDR1 MNHEY, CDR2 SVGAGI. The CDR3 extends over 14 amino acids. V was pared by 2 bases and J by 0 bases, with 8 bases between. The CDR3 reads CASSYMGTSYEQYF. The CDR3 nucleotides read TGTGCCAGCAGTTACATGGGAACCTCCTACGAGCAGTACTTC.

The CDR3 reads CASSYSSANQPQHF. The DNA for the CDR3 is TGTGCCAGCAGTTACTCGTCGGCCAATCAGCCCCAGCATTTT. The chain employs TRBV6-6 and TRBJ1-5, with D unresolved. Deletions cut 0 bases from V and 3 bases from J, with 6 bases between. Germline V CDR1 and CDR2: MNHNY, SVGAGI (reference sequence). CDR3 length: 14 residues.

The V and J genes are TRBV5-4 and TRBJ2-3; 8 nucleotides line up with TRBD1. The trim removed 6 bases at V and 4 bases at J, leaving 7 bases unmatched. This CDR3 comprises 14 residues. CDR1 is SGHNT and CDR2 is YYREEE in the germline V gene (reference sequence). This CDR3 reads CASTDRGSADTQYF. CDR3 bases: TGTGCCAGCACCGACAGGGGTAGTGCAGATACGCAGTATTTT.

The chain carries TRBV2 and TRBJ2-1; 11 bases match TRBD1. Germline values: CDR1 SNHLY, CDR2 FYNNEI. V dropped 7 bases and J dropped 5; count of bases not matched to a gene: 4. This CDR3 spans 14 amino acids. CDR3 sequence: CASNRDRGNNEQFF. The CDR3, as DNA: TGTGCCAGCAACCGGGACAGGGGGAACAATGAGCAGTTCTTC.